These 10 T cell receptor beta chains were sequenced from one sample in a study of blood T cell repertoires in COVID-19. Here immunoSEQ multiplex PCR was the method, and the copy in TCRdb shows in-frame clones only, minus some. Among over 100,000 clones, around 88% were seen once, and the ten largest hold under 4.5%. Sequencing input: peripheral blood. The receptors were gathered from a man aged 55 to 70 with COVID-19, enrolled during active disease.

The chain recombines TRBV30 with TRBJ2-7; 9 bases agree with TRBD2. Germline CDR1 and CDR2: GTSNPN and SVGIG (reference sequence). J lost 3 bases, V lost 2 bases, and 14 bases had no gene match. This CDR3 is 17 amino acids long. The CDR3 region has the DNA TGTGCCTGGAGTCGCCGACCTACTAGCGGGCTCGGCTACGAGCAGTACTTC. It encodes CAWSRRPTSGLGYEQYF. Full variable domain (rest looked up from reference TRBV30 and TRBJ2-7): SQTIHQWPATLVQPVGSPLSLECTVEGTSNPNLYWYRQAAGRGLQLLFYSVGIGQISSEVPQNLSASRPQDRQFILSSKKLLLSDSGFYLCAWSRRPTSGLGYEQYFGPGTRLTVT.

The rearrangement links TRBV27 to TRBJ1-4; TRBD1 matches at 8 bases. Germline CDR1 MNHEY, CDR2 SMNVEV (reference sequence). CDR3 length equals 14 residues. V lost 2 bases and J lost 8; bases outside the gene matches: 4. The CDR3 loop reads CASSLDRGREKLFF. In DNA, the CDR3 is TGTGCCAGCAGTTTAGACAGGGGACGGGAAAAACTGTTTTTT.

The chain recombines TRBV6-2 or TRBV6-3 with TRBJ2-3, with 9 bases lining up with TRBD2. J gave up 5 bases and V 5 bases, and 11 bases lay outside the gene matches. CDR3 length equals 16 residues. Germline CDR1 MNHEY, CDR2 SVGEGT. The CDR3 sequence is CASSTPRGGAEDTQYF. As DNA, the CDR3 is TGTGCCAGCAGTACCCCCCGCGGGGGGGCGGAAGATACGCAGTATTTT.

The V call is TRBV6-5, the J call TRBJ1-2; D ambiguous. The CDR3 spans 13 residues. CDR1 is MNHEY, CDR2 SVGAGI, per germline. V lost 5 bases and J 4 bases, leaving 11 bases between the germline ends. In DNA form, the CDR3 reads TGTGCCAGCAGTCGAGCCTCATTCTATGGCTACACCTTC. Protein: CASSRASFYGYTF.

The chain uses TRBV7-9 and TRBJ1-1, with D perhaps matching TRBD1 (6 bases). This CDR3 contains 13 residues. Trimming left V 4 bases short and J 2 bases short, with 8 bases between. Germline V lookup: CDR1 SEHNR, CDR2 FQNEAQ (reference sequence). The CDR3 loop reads CASSSTGNTEAFF. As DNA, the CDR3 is TGTGCCAGCAGCTCGACAGGCAACACTGAAGCTTTCTTT.

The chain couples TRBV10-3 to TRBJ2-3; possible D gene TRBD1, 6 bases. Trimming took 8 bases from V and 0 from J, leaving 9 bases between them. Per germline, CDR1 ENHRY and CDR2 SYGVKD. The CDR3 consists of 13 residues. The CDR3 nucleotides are TGTGCCATCTGGGGGCCAAGCACAGATACGCAGTATTTT. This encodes CAIWGPSTDTQYF.

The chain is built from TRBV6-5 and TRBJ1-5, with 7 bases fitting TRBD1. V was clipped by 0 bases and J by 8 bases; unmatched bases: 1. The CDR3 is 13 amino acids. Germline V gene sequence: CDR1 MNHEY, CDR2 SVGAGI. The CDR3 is CASSYSDREPQHF. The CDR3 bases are TGTGCCAGCAGTTACTCTGACAGGGAGCCCCAGCATTTT.

The CDR3 sequence: CASSLLSGGASGTDTQYF. As DNA, the CDR3 is TGTGCCAGCAGCTTGCTGAGCGGGGGGGCGAGTGGCACAGATACGCAGTATTTT. The chain recombines TRBV5-6 with TRBJ2-3, with 10 bases that match TRBD2. The germline gives CDR1 SGHDT, CDR2 YYEEEE. V gave up 1 base and J gave up 1 base; unmatched junction bases: 9. This CDR3 has 18 amino acids.

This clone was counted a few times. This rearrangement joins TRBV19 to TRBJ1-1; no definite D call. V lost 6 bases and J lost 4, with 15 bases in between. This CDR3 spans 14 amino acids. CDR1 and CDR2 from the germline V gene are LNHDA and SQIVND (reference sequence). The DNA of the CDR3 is TGTGCCAGTAGCCGATACCCCGGGAGCACTGAAGCTTTCTTT. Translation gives CASSRYPGSTEAFF.

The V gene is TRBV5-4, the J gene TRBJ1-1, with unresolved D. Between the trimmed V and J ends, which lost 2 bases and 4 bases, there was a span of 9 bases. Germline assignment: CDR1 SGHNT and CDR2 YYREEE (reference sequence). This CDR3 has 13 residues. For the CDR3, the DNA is TGTGCCAGCAGCTTCCCGGGTCGCACTGAAGCTTTCTTT. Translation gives CASSFPGRTEAFF.